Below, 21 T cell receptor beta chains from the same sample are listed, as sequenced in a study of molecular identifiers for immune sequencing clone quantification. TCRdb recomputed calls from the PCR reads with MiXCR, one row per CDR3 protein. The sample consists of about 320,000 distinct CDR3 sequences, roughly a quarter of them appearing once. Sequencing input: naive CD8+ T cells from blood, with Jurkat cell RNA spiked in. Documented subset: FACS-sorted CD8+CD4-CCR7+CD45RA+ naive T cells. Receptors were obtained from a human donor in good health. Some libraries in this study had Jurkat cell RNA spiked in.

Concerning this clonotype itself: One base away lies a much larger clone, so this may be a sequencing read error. The CDR3 spells CSAARQGYEQYF. CDR3 bases: TGCAGTGCCGCGCGACAGGGGTACGAGCAGTACTTC. V gene TRBV20-1 combines with J gene TRBJ2-7; 8 positions match TRBD1. The CDR3 contains 12 residues. Germline V lookup: CDR1 DFQATT, CDR2 SNEGSKA (reference sequence). J lost 4 bases, V lost 6 bases, and 5 bases had no gene match.

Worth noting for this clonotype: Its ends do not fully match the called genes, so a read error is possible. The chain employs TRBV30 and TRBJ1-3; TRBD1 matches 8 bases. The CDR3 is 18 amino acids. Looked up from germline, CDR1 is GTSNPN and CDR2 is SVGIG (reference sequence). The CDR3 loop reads CAWSVRRQGSSSGNTIYF. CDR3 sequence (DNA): TGCGCCTGGAGTGTACGGAGACAGGGGTCATCCTCTGGAAACACCATATATTTT.

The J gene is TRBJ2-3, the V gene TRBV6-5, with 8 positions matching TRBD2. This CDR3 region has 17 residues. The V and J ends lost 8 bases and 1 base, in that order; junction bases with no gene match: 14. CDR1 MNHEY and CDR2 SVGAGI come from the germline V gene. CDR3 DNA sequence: TGTGCCAGCCTCCGGGTAGCGGGGACTGAGGGCACAGATACGCAGTATTTT. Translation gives CASLRVAGTEGTDTQYF.

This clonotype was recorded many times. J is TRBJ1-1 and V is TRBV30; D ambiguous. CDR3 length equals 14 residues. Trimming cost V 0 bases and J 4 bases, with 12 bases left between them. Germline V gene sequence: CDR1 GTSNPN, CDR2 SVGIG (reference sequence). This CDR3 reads CAWSVRWSITEAFF. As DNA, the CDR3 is TGTGCCTGGAGTGTACGTTGGTCCATCACTGAAGCTTTCTTT.

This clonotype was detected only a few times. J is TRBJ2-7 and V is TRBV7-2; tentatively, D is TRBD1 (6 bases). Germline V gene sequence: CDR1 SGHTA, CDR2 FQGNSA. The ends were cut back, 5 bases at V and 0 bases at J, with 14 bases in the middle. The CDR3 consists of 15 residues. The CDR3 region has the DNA TGTGCCAGCAGCCCTACAGGGTTCTCCTCCTACGAGCAGTACTTC. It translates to CASSPTGFSSYEQYF. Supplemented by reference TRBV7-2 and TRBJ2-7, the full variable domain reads GAGVSQSPSNKVTEKGKDVELRCDPISGHTALYWYRQSLGQGLEFLIYFQGNSAPDKSGLPSDRFSAERTGGSVSTLTIQRTQQEDSAVYLCASSPTGFSSYEQYFGPGTRLTVT.

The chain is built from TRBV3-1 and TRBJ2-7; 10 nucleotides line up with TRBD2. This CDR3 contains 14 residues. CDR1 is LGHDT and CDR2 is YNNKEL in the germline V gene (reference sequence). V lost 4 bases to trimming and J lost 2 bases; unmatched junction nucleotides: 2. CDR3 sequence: CASSRLAGAYEQYF. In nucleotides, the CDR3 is TGTGCCAGCAGCCGCCTAGCGGGAGCCTACGAGCAGTACTTC.

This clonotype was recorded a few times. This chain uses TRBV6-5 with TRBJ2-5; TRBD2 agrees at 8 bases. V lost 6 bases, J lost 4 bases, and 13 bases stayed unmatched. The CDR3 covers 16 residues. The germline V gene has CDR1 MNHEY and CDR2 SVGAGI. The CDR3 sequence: CASSFGLAVGGETQYF. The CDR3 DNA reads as TGTGCCAGCAGCTTTGGACTAGCCGTGGGTGGAGAGACCCAGTACTTC.

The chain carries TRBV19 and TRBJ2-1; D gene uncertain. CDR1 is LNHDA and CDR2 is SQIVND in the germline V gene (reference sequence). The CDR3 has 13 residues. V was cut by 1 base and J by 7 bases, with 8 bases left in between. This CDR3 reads CASSIVLGNEQFF. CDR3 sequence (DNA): TGTGCCAGTAGTATAGTCCTGGGGAATGAGCAGTTCTTC. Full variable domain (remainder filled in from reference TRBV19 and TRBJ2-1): DGGITQSPKYLFRKEGQNVTLSCEQNLNHDAMYWYRQDPGQGLRLIYYSQIVNDFQKGDIAEGYSVSREKKESFPLTVTSAQKNPTAFYLCASSIVLGNEQFFGPGTRLTVL.

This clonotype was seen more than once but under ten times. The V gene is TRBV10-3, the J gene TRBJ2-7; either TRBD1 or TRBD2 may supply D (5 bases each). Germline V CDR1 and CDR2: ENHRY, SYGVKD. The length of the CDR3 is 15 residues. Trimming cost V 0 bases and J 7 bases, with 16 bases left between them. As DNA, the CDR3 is TGTGCCATCAGTGAGTCACTGGACACCCCGGGGGAGCAGTACTTC. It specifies CAISESLDTPGEQYF.

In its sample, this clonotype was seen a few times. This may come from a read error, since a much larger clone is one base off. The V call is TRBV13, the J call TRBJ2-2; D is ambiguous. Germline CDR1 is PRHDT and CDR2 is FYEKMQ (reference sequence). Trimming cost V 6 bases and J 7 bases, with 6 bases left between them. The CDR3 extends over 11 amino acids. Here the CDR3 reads CASSPFGELFF. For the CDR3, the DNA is TGTGCCAGCAGTCCGTTCGGGGAGCTGTTTTTT.

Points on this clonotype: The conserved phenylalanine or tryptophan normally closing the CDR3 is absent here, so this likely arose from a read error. CDR3 in amino acids: CASSTRTFQSGNTEAFY. In DNA, the CDR3 is TGTGCCAGTAGTACTCGGACCTTCCAGTCAGGGAACACTGAAGCTTTCTAT. The genes are TRBV19 and TRBJ1-1; D is unclear. This CDR3 is 17 amino acids long. V lost 4 bases and J 1 base, leaving 19 bases between the germline ends. Germline V gene lookup returns CDR1 LNHDA and CDR2 SQIVND (reference sequence).

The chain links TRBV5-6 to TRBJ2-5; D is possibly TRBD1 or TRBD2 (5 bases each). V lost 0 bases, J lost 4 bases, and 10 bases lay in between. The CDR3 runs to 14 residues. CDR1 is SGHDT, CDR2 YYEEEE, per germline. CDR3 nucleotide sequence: TGTGCCAGCAGCTTGGCTCGGGACCCAGAGACCCAGTACTTC. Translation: CASSLARDPETQYF.

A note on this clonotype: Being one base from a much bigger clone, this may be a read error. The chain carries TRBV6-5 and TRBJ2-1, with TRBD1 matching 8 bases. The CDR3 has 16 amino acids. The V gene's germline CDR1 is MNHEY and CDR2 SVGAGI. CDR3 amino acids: CASSVHRGSSYSEQFF. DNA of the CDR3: TGTGCCAGCAGCGTCCACAGGGGGAGCTCCTACAGTGAGCAGTTCTTC.

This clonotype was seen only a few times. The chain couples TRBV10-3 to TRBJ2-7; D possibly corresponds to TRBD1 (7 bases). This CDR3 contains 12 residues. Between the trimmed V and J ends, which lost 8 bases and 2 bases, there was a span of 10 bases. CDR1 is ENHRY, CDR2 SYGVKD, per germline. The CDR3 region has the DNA TGTGCCATCGGAGGGGGCACCTACGAGCAGTACTTC. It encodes CAIGGGTYEQYF.

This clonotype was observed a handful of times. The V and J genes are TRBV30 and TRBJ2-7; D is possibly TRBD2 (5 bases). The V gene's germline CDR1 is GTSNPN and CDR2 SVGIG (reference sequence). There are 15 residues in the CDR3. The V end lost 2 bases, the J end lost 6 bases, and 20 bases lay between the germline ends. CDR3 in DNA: TGTGCCTGGAGTCCTAGCCCGACCCTTTTTTTCGAGCAGTACTTC. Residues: CAWSPSPTLFFEQYF.

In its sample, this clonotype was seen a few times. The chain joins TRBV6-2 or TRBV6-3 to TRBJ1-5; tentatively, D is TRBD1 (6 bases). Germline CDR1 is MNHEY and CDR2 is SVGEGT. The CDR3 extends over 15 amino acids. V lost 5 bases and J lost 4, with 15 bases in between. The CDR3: CASSENRAGNQPQHF. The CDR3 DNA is TGTGCCAGCAGTGAAAACAGGGCCGGGAATCAGCCCCAGCATTTT.

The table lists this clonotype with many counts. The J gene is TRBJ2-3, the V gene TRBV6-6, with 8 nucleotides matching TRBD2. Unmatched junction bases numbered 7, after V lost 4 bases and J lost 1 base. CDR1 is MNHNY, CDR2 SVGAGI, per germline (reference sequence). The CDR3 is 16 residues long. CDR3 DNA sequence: TGTGCCAGCAGTTTCTGGCTTAGCGGGGGCACAGATACGCAGTATTTT. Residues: CASSFWLSGGTDTQYF.

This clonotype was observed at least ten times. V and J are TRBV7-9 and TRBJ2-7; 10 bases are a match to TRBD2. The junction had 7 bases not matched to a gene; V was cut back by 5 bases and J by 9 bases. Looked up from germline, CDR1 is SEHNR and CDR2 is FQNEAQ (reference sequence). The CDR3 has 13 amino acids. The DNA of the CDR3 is TGTGCCAGCAGCCCTAGCGGGAGTTTTGGGCAGTACTTC. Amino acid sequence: CASSPSGSFGQYF.

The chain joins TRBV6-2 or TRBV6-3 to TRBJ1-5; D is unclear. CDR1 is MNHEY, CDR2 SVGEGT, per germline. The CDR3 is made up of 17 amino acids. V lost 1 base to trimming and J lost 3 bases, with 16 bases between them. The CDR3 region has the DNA TGTGCCAGCAGTTACTGTAAGGACGGTTGCCTCAATCAGCCCCAGCATTTT. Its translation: CASSYCKDGCLNQPQHF.

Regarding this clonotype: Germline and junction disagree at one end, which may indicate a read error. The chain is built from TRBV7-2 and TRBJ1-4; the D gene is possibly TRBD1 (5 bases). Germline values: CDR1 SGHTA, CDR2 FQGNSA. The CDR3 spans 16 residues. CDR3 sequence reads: CASSFAGAATNKKLFF. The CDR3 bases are TGTGCCAGCAGCTTCGCTGGGGCTGCAACTAATAAAAAACTATTTTTT. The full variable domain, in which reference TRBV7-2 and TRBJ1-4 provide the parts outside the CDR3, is GAGVSQSPSNKVTEKGKDVELRCDPISGHTALYWYRQSLGQGLEFLIYFQGNSAPDKSGLPSDRFSAERTGGSVSTLTIQRTQQEDSAVYLCASSFAGAATNKKLFFGSGTQLSVL.

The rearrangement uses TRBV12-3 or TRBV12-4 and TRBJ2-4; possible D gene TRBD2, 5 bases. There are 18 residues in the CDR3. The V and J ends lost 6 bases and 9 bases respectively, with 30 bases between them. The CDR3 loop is CASSRVGSESLAIIIQYF. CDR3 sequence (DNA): TGTGCCAGCAGCCGAGTAGGGTCCGAAAGTCTAGCCATAATCATTCAGTACTTC.